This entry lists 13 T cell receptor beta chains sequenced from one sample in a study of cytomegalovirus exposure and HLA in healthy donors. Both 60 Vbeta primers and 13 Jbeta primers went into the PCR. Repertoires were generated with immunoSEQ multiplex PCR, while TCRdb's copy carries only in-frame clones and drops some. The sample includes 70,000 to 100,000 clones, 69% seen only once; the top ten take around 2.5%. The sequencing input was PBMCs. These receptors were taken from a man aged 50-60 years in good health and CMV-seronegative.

The CDR3 spells CASTPTLTASNQPQHF. The DNA for the CDR3 is TGTGCCAGCACCCCAACCCTGACAGCTAGCAATCAGCCCCAGCATTTT. The V and J genes are TRBV6-6 and TRBJ1-5, with D perhaps TRBD1 (5 bases). From germline, CDR1 is MNHNY and CDR2 SVGAGI (reference sequence). The CDR3 has 16 residues. V was clipped by 7 bases and J by 0 bases, with 16 bases between them.

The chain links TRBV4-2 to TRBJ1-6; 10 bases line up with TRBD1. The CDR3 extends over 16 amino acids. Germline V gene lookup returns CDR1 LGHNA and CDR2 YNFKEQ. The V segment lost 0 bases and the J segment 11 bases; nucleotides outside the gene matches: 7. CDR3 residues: CASSQEYRDRGTPLHF. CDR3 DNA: TGTGCCAGCAGCCAAGAGTACCGGGACAGGGGTACACCCCTCCACTTT.

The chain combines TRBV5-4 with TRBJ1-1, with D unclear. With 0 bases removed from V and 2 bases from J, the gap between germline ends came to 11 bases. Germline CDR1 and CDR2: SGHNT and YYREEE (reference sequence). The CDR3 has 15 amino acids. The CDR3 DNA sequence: TGTGCCAGCAGCTTGGGGCCCCCGGGAAACACTGAAGCTTTCTTT. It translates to CASSLGPPGNTEAFF.

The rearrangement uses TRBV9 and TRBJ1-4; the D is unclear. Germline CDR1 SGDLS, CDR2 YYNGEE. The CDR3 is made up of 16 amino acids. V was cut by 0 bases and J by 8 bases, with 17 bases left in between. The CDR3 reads CASSVATRPGGEKLFF. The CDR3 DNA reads TGTGCCAGCAGCGTAGCTACTCGGCCTGGAGGGGAAAAACTGTTTTTT.

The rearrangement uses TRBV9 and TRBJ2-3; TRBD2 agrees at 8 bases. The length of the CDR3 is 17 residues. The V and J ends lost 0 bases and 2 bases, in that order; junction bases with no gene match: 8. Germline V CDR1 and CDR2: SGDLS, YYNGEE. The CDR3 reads CASSVGAQRGTTDTQYF. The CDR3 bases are TGTGCCAGCAGCGTAGGGGCCCAGCGGGGGACCACAGATACGCAGTATTTT. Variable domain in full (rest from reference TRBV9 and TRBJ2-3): DSGVTQTPKHLITATGQRVTLRCSPRSGDLSVYWYQQSLDQGLQFLIQYYNGEERAKGNILERFSAQQFPDLHSELNLSSLELGDSALYFCASSVGAQRGTTDTQYFGPGTRLTVL.

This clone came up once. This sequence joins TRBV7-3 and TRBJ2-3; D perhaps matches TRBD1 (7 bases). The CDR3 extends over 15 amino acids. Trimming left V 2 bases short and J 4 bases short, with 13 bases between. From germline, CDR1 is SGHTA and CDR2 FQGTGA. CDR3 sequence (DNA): TGTGCCAGCAGCTTACAGGGGGGAGCGGCAGATACGCAGTATTTT. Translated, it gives CASSLQGGAADTQYF.

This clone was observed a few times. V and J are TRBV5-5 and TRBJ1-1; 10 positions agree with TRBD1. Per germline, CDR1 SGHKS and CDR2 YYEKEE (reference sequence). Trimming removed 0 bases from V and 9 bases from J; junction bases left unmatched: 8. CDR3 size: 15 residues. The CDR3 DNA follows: TGTGCCAGCAGCTTGGTGTGGGGGACAGGGGTGAAAGCTTTCTTT. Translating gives CASSLVWGTGVKAFF. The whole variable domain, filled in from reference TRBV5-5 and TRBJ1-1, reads DAGVTQSPTHLIKTRGQQVTLRCSPISGHKSVSWYQQVLGQGPQFIFQYYEKEERGRGNFPDRFSARQFPNYSSELNVNALLLGDSALYLCASSLVWGTGVKAFFGQGTRLTVV.

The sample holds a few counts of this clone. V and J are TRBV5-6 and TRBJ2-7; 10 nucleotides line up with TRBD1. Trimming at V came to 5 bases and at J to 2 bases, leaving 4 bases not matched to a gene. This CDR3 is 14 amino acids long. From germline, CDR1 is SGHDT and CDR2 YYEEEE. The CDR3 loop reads CASRDGQGAYEQYF. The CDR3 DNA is TGTGCCAGCAGGGACGGACAGGGGGCCTACGAGCAGTACTTC.

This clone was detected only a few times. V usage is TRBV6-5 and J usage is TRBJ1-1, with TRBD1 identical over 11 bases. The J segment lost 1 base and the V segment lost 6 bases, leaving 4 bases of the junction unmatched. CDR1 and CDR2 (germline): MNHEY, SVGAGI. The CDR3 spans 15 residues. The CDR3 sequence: CASRWDRGGNTEAFF. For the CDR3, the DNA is TGTGCCAGCAGATGGGACAGGGGGGGGAACACTGAAGCTTTCTTT.

The CDR3 reads CASSLTQKNTGELFF. In nucleotides, the CDR3 is TGTGCCAGCAGCCTTACCCAGAAGAACACCGGGGAGCTGTTTTTT. The chain combines TRBV5-4 with TRBJ2-2; D call uncertain. The CDR3 has 15 amino acids. V lost 4 bases, J lost 1 base, and 11 bases lay in between. Germline V CDR1 and CDR2: SGHNT, YYREEE (reference sequence).

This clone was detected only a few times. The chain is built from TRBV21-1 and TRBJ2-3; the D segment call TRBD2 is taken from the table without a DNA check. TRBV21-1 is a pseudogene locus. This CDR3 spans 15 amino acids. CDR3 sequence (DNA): TGTGCCAGCACCCGACTAGCGGGAGGACCAGATACGCAGTATTTT. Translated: CASTRLAGGPDTQYF.

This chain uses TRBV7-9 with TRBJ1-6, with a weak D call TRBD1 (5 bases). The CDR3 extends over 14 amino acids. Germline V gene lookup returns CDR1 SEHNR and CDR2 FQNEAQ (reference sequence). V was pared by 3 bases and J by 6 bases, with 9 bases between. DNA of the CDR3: TGTGCCAGCAGCTTTTCAGGGCCTAATTCACCCCTCCACTTT. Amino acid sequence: CASSFSGPNSPLHF.

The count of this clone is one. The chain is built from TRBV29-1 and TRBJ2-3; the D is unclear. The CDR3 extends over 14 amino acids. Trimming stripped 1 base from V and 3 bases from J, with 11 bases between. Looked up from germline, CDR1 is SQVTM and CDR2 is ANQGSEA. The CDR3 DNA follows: TGCAGCGTTGAAGCCACTCAGAGGACAGATACGCAGTATTTT. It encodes CSVEATQRTDTQYF.